The clone carrying this TCR beta chain has a single count. The CDR3 has 18 residues. The germline gives CDR1 LGHNA, CDR2 YSLEER. The V and J ends lost 3 bases and 1 base, in that order; junction bases with no gene match: 11. The data stem from a study of shared T cell receptors in the human thymus. Libraries were prepared by immunoSEQ multiplex PCR; TCRdb keeps only in-frame clonotypes and omits some of them. In the table there are about 500,000 clones, around 78% of which are singletons. The sample also formed part of further work on human thymus T cells. From that report: Healthy Finnish infants undergoing corrective surgery for congenital heart defects were used as donors. What appeared biased in thymic and blood repertoires was the usage of V and J genes.

This clonotype was sampled from a boy less than two years old with a congenital heart defect. The specimen sequenced was thymocytes. The rearrangement uses TRBV4-3 and TRBJ1-1, with 10 bases lining up with TRBD1. The CDR3 DNA follows: TGCGCCAGCAGCCAGACCGGGACAGGGGCGATTCGGAACACTGAAGCTTTCTTT. It yields the protein CASSQTGTGAIRNTEAFF.